These 27 T cell receptor beta chains originate from one sample sequenced in a study of T-cell reconstitution after alpha-beta-depleted transplantation in children (dated by TCRdb to between 2015 and 2016). The intended sense of this specimen's treatment or condition label: allogeneic hematopoietic cell transplantation with graft depleted of TCRalphabeta T cells and CD19 B cells. The library was prepared using PCR. Sequencer: Illumina HiSeq 2500. To normalize quantification of the TCRbeta repertoire, the TCR libraries were built with molecular barcoding that relied on unique molecular identifiers. TCRdb's own reprocessing of the public reads used fastp at Q25 and MiXCR and kept productive beta chains. A single entry per CDR3 protein holds the most common genes and DNA from its merged rows. The sample data list 180,000 or so distinct CDR3 sequences, and 5% to 7.5% of these were observed just once. The leading ten clones occupy 4.5% of the sample.

The starting material was PBMCs, obtained before TCRalphabeta/CD19-depleted stem cell transplant. Receptors were obtained from a girl in the first two years of life with combined immunodeficiency, due to receive a stem cell transplant.

This clonotype appeared many times. This chain joins TRBV4-2 and TRBJ2-7; D gene ambiguous. Germline CDR1 and CDR2: LGHNA and YNFKEQ. The CDR3 runs 14 residues. V was cut by 0 bases and J by 4 bases, with 10 bases left in between. The chain's CDR3 is CASSQDLGAYEQYF. Written as DNA, the CDR3 is TGTGCCAGCAGCCAAGACCTAGGCGCATACGAGCAGTACTTC.

Ten or more counts support this clonotype. V usage is TRBV29-1 and J usage is TRBJ2-2; D is unclear. This CDR3 is built from 15 residues. V was pared by 3 bases and J by 5 bases, with 16 bases between. Germline lookup yields CDR1 SQVTM and CDR2 ANQGSEA. In nucleotides, the CDR3 is TGCAGCGTTGACCTGGCGCCCCAAGGGACCGGGGAGCTGTTTTTT. The encoded protein is CSVDLAPQGTGELFF.

In this sample, this clonotype turned up many times. The rearrangement joins TRBV7-6 to TRBJ2-5, with 7 bases aligning to TRBD1. Unmatched junction bases numbered 9, after V lost 5 bases and J lost 0 bases. This CDR3 is built from 16 residues. Germline V gene sequence: CDR1 SGHVS, CDR2 FNYEAQ. The CDR3 protein is CASSPIQDRNQETQYF. As DNA, the CDR3 is TGTGCCAGCAGCCCAATTCAGGACAGGAACCAAGAGACCCAGTACTTC. The variable domain in full, completed from reference TRBV7-6 and TRBJ2-5, reads GAGVSQSPRYKVTKRGQDVALRCDPISGHVSLYWYRQALGQGPEFLTYFNYEAQQDKSGLPNDRFSAERPEGSISTLTIQRTEQRDSAMYRCASSPIQDRNQETQYFGPGTRLLVL.

At least ten counts were recorded for this clonotype. At one end the junction does not follow the germline gene, possibly because of a read error. V is TRBV7-9 and J is TRBJ2-7; D may be TRBD1 or TRBD2 (5 bases each). The length of the CDR3 is 13 residues. The V gene's germline CDR1 is SEHNR and CDR2 FQNEAQ (reference sequence). CDR3 region: CASSLAPGYEQYF. DNA of the CDR3: TGTGCCAGCAGCCTAGCCCCAGGGTACGAGCAGTACTTC.

This clonotype appeared many times. The chain joins TRBV11-3 to TRBJ2-2, with D tentatively TRBD1 (6 bases). There are 14 residues in the CDR3. V gave up 6 bases and J gave up 6 bases, with 14 bases separating them. Germline loops: CDR1 SGHNT, CDR2 YENEEA. This CDR3 reads CASSSDRFSGELFF. In DNA, the CDR3 is TGTGCCAGCAGTTCCGACAGGTTCTCCGGGGAGCTGTTTTTT. The whole variable domain, remainder taken from reference TRBV11-3 and TRBJ2-2, is EAGVVQSPRYKIIEKKQPVAFWCNPISGHNTLYWYLQNLGQGPELLIRYENEEAVDDSQLPKDRFSAERLKGVDSTLKIQPAELGDSAVYLCASSSDRFSGELFFGEGSRLTVL.

This clonotype was detected ten times or more. CDR3 sequence: CSVDPTNRGKTEAFF. CDR3 nucleotide sequence: TGCAGCGTTGATCCCACCAACAGGGGAAAGACTGAAGCTTTCTTT. The V call is TRBV29-1, the J call TRBJ1-1; 7 bases align to TRBD1. V shed 3 bases, J shed 5 bases, and the junction held 12 bases outside the gene matches. The CDR3 extends over 15 amino acids. Germline CDR1 reads SQVTM; CDR2 reads ANQGSEA.

This clonotype has just a few counts. The chain uses TRBV7-8 and TRBJ2-5; TRBD2 agrees at 7 bases. This CDR3 comprises 18 residues. The ends lost 0 bases at V and 2 bases at J; junction bases unmatched: 12. Germline V gene data show CDR1 as SGHVS and CDR2 as FQNEAQ. CDR3 sequence: CASSLAARLAVVQETQYF. As DNA, the CDR3 is TGTGCCAGCAGCTTAGCTGCGAGACTAGCAGTCGTTCAAGAGACCCAGTACTTC.

In its sample, this clonotype was seen many times. The chain is built from TRBV12-3 or TRBV12-4 and TRBJ2-1; D is ambiguous. Trimming took off 5 bases at V and 0 bases at J, with 11 bases between the two ends. The CDR3 sequence is 15 residues long. The CDR3 sequence is CASSHDGSSYNEQFF. The CDR3 region has the DNA TGTGCCAGCAGTCATGACGGAAGCTCCTACAATGAGCAGTTCTTC.

This clonotype was seen ten or more times. The gene calls are TRBV7-3 and TRBJ1-6, with D possibly matching TRBD1 (6 bases). Germline CDR1 reads SGHTA; CDR2 reads FQGTGA. V lost 4 bases to trimming and J lost 10 bases, with 20 bases between them. The length of the CDR3 is 16 residues. The CDR3 DNA follows: TGTGCCAGCAGCTCGATTACAGGGAGGAGAAGATCACCCCTCCACTTT. Encoded protein: CASSSITGRRRSPLHF.

This clonotype was counted at least ten times. The genes are TRBV5-1 and TRBJ2-5; TRBD1 matches 8 bases. V trimming: 3 bases; J trimming: 2 bases; junction bases outside the gene matches: 0. This CDR3 contains 13 residues. Looked up from germline, CDR1 is SGHRS and CDR2 is YFSETQ. CDR3 nucleotide sequence: TGCGCCAGCAGCTGGACAGGGCAAGAGACCCAGTACTTC. Its translation is CASSWTGQETQYF.

This clonotype appeared many times. The V gene is TRBV21-1, the J gene TRBJ2-7; the table assigns TRBD2, which was not confirmed against the DNA. TRBV21-1 is assigned pseudogene status. The CDR3 spans 12 residues. The CDR3 nucleotides read TGTGCCAGCAGCAGCCTAGGGAGCGAGCAGTACTTC. It yields the protein CASSSLGSEQYF.

This clonotype was counted only a few times. The J gene is TRBJ2-1, the V gene TRBV29-1, with 7 bases matching TRBD2. V was clipped by 8 bases and J by 6 bases; unmatched bases: 10. This CDR3 has 13 residues. In germline, CDR1 is SQVTM, CDR2 ANQGSEA. The CDR3 region has the DNA TGCAGCTCGGGGGGACTCTTCGGCAATGAGCAGTTCTTC. Amino acids: CSSGGLFGNEQFF.

This clonotype was seen at least ten times. V usage is TRBV28 and J usage is TRBJ1-6; D not certain. The germline gives CDR1 MDHEN, CDR2 SYDVKM. The CDR3 spans 15 residues. V lost 5 bases, J lost 12 bases, and 20 bases lay in between. The CDR3 nucleotides are TGTGCCAGCAGTCCCCTGGGTCCGATTCGATTACCCCTCCACTTT. Encoded protein: CASSPLGPIRLPLHF.

Ten or more counts support this clonotype. J is TRBJ2-2 and V is TRBV6-5; D is undetermined. CDR1 is MNHEY and CDR2 is SVGAGI in the germline V gene. The length of the CDR3 is 16 residues. V lost 4 bases to trimming and J lost 4 bases, with 16 bases between them. The CDR3 nucleotides are TGTGCCAGCAGTTCACCCTTTCGAATGTCCACCGGGGAGCTGTTTTTT. Protein: CASSSPFRMSTGELFF.

In this sample, this clonotype turned up a few times. V and J are TRBV3-1 and TRBJ2-1, with a weak D call TRBD2 (5 bases). Germline V gives CDR1 LGHDT, CDR2 YNNKEL (reference sequence). V was pared by 3 bases and J by 10 bases, with 19 bases between. The CDR3 loop spans 15 amino acids. CDR3 sequence reads: CASSHPFPVALEQFF. CDR3 nucleotide sequence: TGTGCCAGCAGCCACCCCTTTCCGGTAGCGTTAGAGCAGTTCTTC.

Ten or more counts support this clonotype. The rearrangement joins TRBV29-1 to TRBJ2-2; D uncertain. The CDR3 runs 13 residues. CDR1 and CDR2 (germline): SQVTM, ANQGSEA. V was clipped by 2 bases and J by 1 base, with 5 bases between them. The CDR3 spells CSVERQNTGELFF. For the CDR3, the DNA is TGCAGCGTTGAAAGGCAGAACACCGGGGAGCTGTTTTTT.

This clonotype was seen many times. The CDR3 here is CSARYEMTGGSYEQYF. The CDR3 DNA reads as TGCAGTGCTAGATACGAAATGACAGGGGGGAGTTACGAGCAGTACTTC. This chain uses TRBV20-1 with TRBJ2-7; TRBD1 agrees at 9 bases. The CDR3 is 16 amino acids. The germline V gene has CDR1 DFQATT and CDR2 SNEGSKA (reference sequence). After removal of 2 bases from V and 4 bases from J, the junction contained 12 bases not matched to a gene.

This clonotype has ten or more counts. The gene calls are TRBV12-3 or TRBV12-4 and TRBJ2-5; 7 bases agree with TRBD2. Unmatched junction bases numbered 9, after V lost 6 bases and J lost 2 bases. The CDR3 runs to 15 residues. CDR3 protein: CASRNSSGQQETQYF. CDR3 sequence (DNA): TGTGCCAGCAGAAACTCTAGCGGTCAACAAGAGACCCAGTACTTC.

There are many counts of this clonotype. The chain has TRBV27 and TRBJ2-6; 8 bases match TRBD1. The CDR3 loop spans 17 amino acids. Germline CDR1 is MNHEY and CDR2 is SMNVEV (reference sequence). Trimming removed 6 bases from V and 0 bases from J; junction bases left unmatched: 7. CDR3 region: CASSRDRRSSGANVLTF. Here the CDR3 DNA reads TGTGCCAGCAGCCGGGACAGGCGGAGCTCTGGGGCCAACGTCCTGACTTTC.

This clonotype showed up many times. V is TRBV28 and J is TRBJ2-1, with 9 bases aligning to TRBD1. This CDR3 comprises 14 residues. CDR1 is MDHEN, CDR2 SYDVKM, per germline. With V trimmed by 7 bases and J by 8 bases, 9 bases remained unmatched. CDR3 coding DNA: TGTGCCAGCAATAGGGACAGGGCATTTCATGAGCAGTTCTTC. It is translated as CASNRDRAFHEQFF.

This clonotype has a handful of counts. The V gene is TRBV19, the J gene TRBJ2-1; 12 bases fit TRBD2. The V gene's germline CDR1 is LNHDA and CDR2 SQIVND (reference sequence). Trimming removed 4 bases from V and 5 bases from J; junction bases left unmatched: 15. This CDR3 contains 19 residues. CDR3 protein: CASSSPRTSGVGANNEQFF. The CDR3, as DNA: TGTGCCAGTAGTAGCCCCCGGACTAGCGGGGTCGGGGCGAACAATGAGCAGTTCTTC.

Ten or more counts support this clonotype. CDR3 in DNA: TGCAGTGCTAGAGTGGACAGTCGGAACACTGAAGCTTTCTTT. Amino acid sequence: CSARVDSRNTEAFF. The rearrangement joins TRBV20-1 to TRBJ1-1; D perhaps matches TRBD1 (6 bases). CDR3 length: 14 residues. The V gene lost 1 base and the J gene lost 1 base, with 10 bases spanning the gap. Looked up from germline, CDR1 is DFQATT and CDR2 is SNEGSKA (reference sequence).

At least ten counts were recorded for this clonotype. The V and J genes are TRBV3-1 and TRBJ1-1, with D possibly being TRBD1 (5 bases). Deletions cut 4 bases from V and 4 bases from J, with 16 bases between. Germline V gene data show CDR1 as LGHDT and CDR2 as YNNKEL (reference sequence). The CDR3 consists of 15 residues. The CDR3 is CASSLPRGRATEAFF. CDR3 in DNA: TGTGCCAGCAGCCTTCCCCGAGGCAGGGCCACTGAAGCTTTCTTT. The variable domain in full, completed from reference TRBV3-1 and TRBJ1-1, reads DTAVSQTPKYLVTQMGNDKSIKCEQNLGHDTMYWYKQDSKKFLKIMFSYNNKELIINETVPNRFSPKSPDKAHLNLHINSLELGDSAVYFCASSLPRGRATEAFFGQGTRLTVV.

The sample holds many counts of this clonotype. The chain employs TRBV28 and TRBJ2-5; D is perhaps TRBD2 (5 bases). V was pared by 3 bases and J by 2 bases, with 7 bases between. CDR3 length: 13 residues. Germline V gene sequence: CDR1 MDHEN, CDR2 SYDVKM. The CDR3 nucleotides read TGTGCCAGCAGTTTCCGGGGACAAGAGACCCAGTACTTC. Protein: CASSFRGQETQYF. The complete variable domain, with remaining parts taken from reference TRBV28 and TRBJ2-5, reads DVKVTQSSRYLVKRTGEKVFLECVQDMDHENMFWYRQDPGLGLRLIYFSYDVKMKEKGDIPEGYSVSREKKERFSLILESASTNQTSMYLCASSFRGQETQYFGPGTRLLVL.

Many counts were recorded for this clonotype. The chain carries TRBV24-1 and TRBJ2-1; 11 bases line up with TRBD2. The CDR3 loop spans 17 amino acids. CDR1 and CDR2 from the germline V gene are KGHDR and SFDVKD. Trimming removed 4 bases from V and 9 bases from J; junction bases left unmatched: 13. CDR3 coding DNA: TGTGCCACCAGTGACCCCTCCCGACTAGCGGGGAACGGTGAGCAGTTCTTC. It is translated as CATSDPSRLAGNGEQFF.

This clonotype was counted at least ten times. The V gene is TRBV4-1, the J gene TRBJ2-7, with 8 nucleotides matching TRBD2. Germline V gene lookup returns CDR1 MGHRA and CDR2 YSYEKL. The CDR3 totals 18 residues. Trimming cost V 1 base and J 2 bases; bases outside gene matches: 13. CDR3 sequence (DNA): TGCGCCAGCAGCCAAGTCTTTCGTACCACTAGCGGAGCCTACGAGCAGTACTTC. This sequence encodes CASSQVFRTTSGAYEQYF.

This clonotype appeared many times. This sequence joins TRBV25-1 and TRBJ2-5, with D maybe TRBD2 (6 bases). The germline CDR1 and CDR2 sequences are MGHDK and SYGVNS. This CDR3 is built from 14 residues. The V and J ends lost 7 bases and 4 bases respectively, with 16 bases between them. CDR3 bases: TGTGCCAGCACTACCTTCGGGGGAGGAGAGACCCAGTACTTC. Translating it yields CASTTFGGGETQYF.